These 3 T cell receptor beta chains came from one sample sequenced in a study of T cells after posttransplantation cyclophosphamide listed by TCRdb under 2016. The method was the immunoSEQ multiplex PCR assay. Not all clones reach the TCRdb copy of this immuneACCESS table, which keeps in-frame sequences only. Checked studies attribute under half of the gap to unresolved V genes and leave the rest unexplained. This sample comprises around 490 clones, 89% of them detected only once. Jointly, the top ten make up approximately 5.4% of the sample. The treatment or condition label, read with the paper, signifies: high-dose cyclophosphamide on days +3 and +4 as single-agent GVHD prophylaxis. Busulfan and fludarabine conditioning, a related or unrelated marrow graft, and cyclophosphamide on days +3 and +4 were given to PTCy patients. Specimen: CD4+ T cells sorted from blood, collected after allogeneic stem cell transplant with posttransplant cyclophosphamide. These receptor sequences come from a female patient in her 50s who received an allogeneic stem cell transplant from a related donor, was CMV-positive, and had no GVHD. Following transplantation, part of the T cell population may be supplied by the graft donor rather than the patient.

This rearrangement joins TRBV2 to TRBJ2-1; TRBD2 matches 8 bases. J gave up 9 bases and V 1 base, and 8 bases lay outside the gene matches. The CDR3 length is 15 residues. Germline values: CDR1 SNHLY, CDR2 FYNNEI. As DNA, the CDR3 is TGTGCCAGCAGTGAAGGGGCGGGAGGAAGGGGTGAGCAGTTCTTC. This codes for CASSEGAGGRGEQFF. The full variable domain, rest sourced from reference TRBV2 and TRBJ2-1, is EPEVTQTPSHQVTQMGQEVILRCVPISNHLYFYWYRQILGQKVEFLVSFYNNEISEKSEIFDDQFSVERPDGSNFTLKIRSTKLEDSAMYFCASSEGAGGRGEQFFGPGTRLTVL.

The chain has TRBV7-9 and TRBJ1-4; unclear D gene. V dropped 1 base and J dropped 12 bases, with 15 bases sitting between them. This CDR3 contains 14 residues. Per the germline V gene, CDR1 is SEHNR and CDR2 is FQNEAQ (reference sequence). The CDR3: CASSLVPEGLELFF. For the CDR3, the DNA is TGTGCCAGCAGCTTAGTACCGGAGGGTCTAGAACTGTTTTTT.

CDR3 sequence (DNA): TGTGCCTGGAGCGAAGGGACAGGGGGTGAAAAACTGTTTTTT. Its protein product is CAWSEGTGGEKLFF. This chain joins TRBV30 and TRBJ1-4, with 11 bases aligning to TRBD1. Trimming removed 3 bases from V and 7 bases from J; junction bases left unmatched: 4. CDR3 length equals 14 residues. Per germline, CDR1 GTSNPN and CDR2 SVGIG (reference sequence).